This T cell receptor beta chain was found in a study of cytomegalovirus exposure and HLA in healthy donors (dated by TCRdb to about 2017). With regard to the full study: In an earlier analysis of approximately 500 of the donors, less than 350 Gb of sequence data and 100 million or so unique TCR beta sequences from 150 million to 200 million T cells were reported. An early release covering about 600 HLA-typed donors comprised approximately 300 gigabases of sequencing data and roughly 86 million unique TCR sequences. Of the 350 to 400 genotyped donors, roughly 85% fell in the genetic ancestry cluster associated with self-reported Caucasian donors. The study aimed to test whether signatures of past pathogen exposure could be identified by cataloging public T cell receptors. The study profiled the T cell repertoires of 550 to 700 subjects by immunosequencing and related them to cytomegalovirus serostatus. In addition to the first cohort of around 670 subjects, a separate validation cohort of 130 or so different subjects was used. High-throughput TCR immunosequencing, statistical association of individual TCRs with disease status, and machine learning were combined to predict cytomegalovirus infection status. A later analysis re-analyzed previously published TCR beta repertoires from approximately 670 donors and added high-resolution HLA genotyping to study TCR occurrence patterns. In the later analysis, no new phenotypic data were used to find candidate immune exposures; instead, reliance was placed on TCR beta sequences and their occurrence across donors. To decide whether each TCR beta V gene segment behaved as functional or pseudogenic, an earlier analysis of nearly 600 of the donors relied on high-throughput TCR beta sequencing. Donor age, sex, ethnicity and CMV serostatus were compiled alongside the repertoire data. Genome-wide SNP genotypes for about 65% of the roughly 670 donors were used in a later genetic analysis, which treated that subset as a discovery cohort. All discovery cohort repertoires had been generated on a single sequencing platform. Class I and class II HLA loci were covered by the typing at four-digit resolution. Typing coverage differed by locus: A, B, C, DRB1 and DQB1 were typed in roughly 620-630 donors, DQA1 in roughly 500, DPA1 in approximately 600, and DPB1 in 450 to 490. Four or five DR-DQ haplotypes were handled as single units for association and clustering because linkage in the cohort was strong. On average, 235,054 unique TCR beta nucleotide sequences were sequenced per donor among a few hundred genotyped donors of the cohort, with roughly 18% of those sequences being non-productive.

On this clone: There is no known antigen for this receptor. No much larger clone exists at a distance of one base, and base qualities are not known.

The library was generated by the immunoSEQ multiplex PCR assay. For the multiplex PCR, a mixture combining 60 forward primers for TCR Vbeta segments and 13 reverse primers for TCR Jbeta segments was used. The CDR3 region of rearranged TCR beta genes was amplified from genomic DNA by a multiplex PCR assay. Amplified TCR beta libraries were sequenced as 87-base-pair reads on the Illumina HiSeq System. As for how the authors treated the data: A later analysis tallied 80 million to 95 million unique TCR beta chains across the approximately 670 repertoires, and roughly 11 million of those chains were shared by two or more donors. Raw reads were error-corrected and collapsed into unique sequences by a nearest-neighbor algorithm in which closely related sequences were merged to remove PCR and sequencing errors. Alignment of CDR3 sequences to IMGT reference sequences was used to assign V, D and J gene segments. For a sequence to be retained, at least a six-nucleotide match to both a V gene segment and a J gene segment was required. Rearrangements were classified as productive when the CDR3 lacked stop codons and remained in frame with V and J, and all other rearrangements were classified as non-productive. Following IMGT convention, CDR3 was defined as the stretch from the second conserved V-encoded cysteine up to the conserved J-encoded phenylalanine. The earlier analysis of about 640 of the donors excluded any sequence lacking an unambiguous match to a single V gene segment. In an earlier analysis of 450 to 750 of the donors, a V segment was called functional when productive rearrangements were above 56.7%, and segregating when the standard deviation between donors exceeded 5%. A statistical classification framework was built for diagnosing cytomegalovirus status from the catalog of TCR beta chain sequences. V and J gene assignment, in a later analysis, came from comparing TCR nucleotide sequences with IMGT/GENE-DB human TR gene sequences. A later analysis assigned CDR3 sequences and most-parsimonious VDJ recombination scenarios with the TCRdist pipeline. In a later analysis, every TCR beta chain was defined by the combination of its CDR3 amino acid sequence and its V-gene family, and reads without a unique V-gene family were dropped. To address suspected cross-contamination and a sequencing artifact, a later analysis removed a few hundred highly shared, low-generation-probability nucleotide sequences. For each public chain, a later analysis derived a clonal expansion index from normalized ranks of inferred template counts within each repertoire. Generation probabilities in a later analysis came from a VDJ recombination model fitted to out-of-frame rearrangements, and those results were checked against IGoR. Hypergeometric tests were used in a later analysis to score TCR-TCR, TCR-HLA and TCR-CMV co-occurrence, with a repertoire-size bias correction applied to the TCR pairs. False discovery rates were estimated in a later analysis by permuting HLA or CMV assignments 20 times. In a later analysis, co-occurring TCRs were grouped using DBSCAN, with TCRdist sequence similarity added in when clustering inside HLA-allele-positive subsets. Repertoires with fewer than 30,000 or more than 120,000 public chains were left out of co-occurrence clustering, as were about 5 repertoires with anomalous nucleotide sharing. TCRdb re-hosts the immuneACCESS table, in-frame sequences only. Its copies lack some clones; in the studies checked, an unresolved V gene accounts for under half of them, and the cause for the rest is not known. V and J calls and clone size follow that table, whereas D and trimming were derived from the DNA. The sample data list approximately 170,000 clones, and approximately 80% of these were observed just once. Around 0.8% of the sample is held by the ten biggest clonotypes.

The cohort consisted of more than 650 healthy bone marrow donors. At the time of sampling, all cohort members were nominally healthy, though unrecorded immune exposures were likely present. The donor was CMV seronegative and belonged to the group of more than 300 seronegative cohort members. A peripheral blood sample was collected from each donor, and TCR beta sequencing was performed on peripheral blood mononuclear cells. The Qiagen DNeasy Blood Extraction Kit was used to extract genomic DNA from the blood cell samples. What the study reported, not specific to this receptor: In a later analysis, several top co-occurrence clusters were reported to appear linked to parvovirus B19, influenza, CMV and Epstein-Barr virus. Correlated functional status among segregating V segments might reflect linkage disequilibrium, but an unknown experimental factor could not be ruled out. The authors suggested that the approach could potentially be extended to other disease states and immunological phenotypes. In a later analysis, HLA-associated TCR beta chains showed more clonal expansion and lower generation probabilities than non-associated chains that were equally common. This cohort had only TCR beta chains sequenced, and the lack of alpha or paired-chain data limited which features could be detected. A further reported finding was that TCR beta sequences accurately predicted the HLA-A and HLA-B alleles for most subjects in the first cohort. Specific HLA alleles were associated with 18,000 or so TCR beta sequences at a false discovery rate of 0.05 in a later analysis. Some IMGT-functional V segments, including TRBV6-2 and TRBV6-3, could not be distinguished by the 87-base-pair reads and were therefore excluded. When HLA alleles, especially DR and DQ, strongly co-occurred, attributing TCR associations to individual alleles was difficult. A group of highly shared sequence variants was considered likely to be a technical artifact of the sequencing pipeline. Because counts were too low, seventeen rarely observed V segments, including chromosome 9 orphons, were excluded from the earlier analysis of under 650 of the donors. Cytomegalovirus status was reported to be diagnosed by the classifier with high specificity and sensitivity in both the original and validation cohorts. In a later analysis, the rate of TCR association differed among HLA loci, with DRB1 alleles having the most associated TCRs and HLA-C alleles having the fewest. Compared with the approximately 670-donor mean, donors in an Asian-associated ancestry cluster had fewer N-insertions in productive TCRs, according to a later genetic analysis. The only immune exposure information available for the cohort was CMV serostatus. In an earlier analysis of some 500 of the donors, most TCR beta V segments appeared in productive rearrangements about 87% or about 30% of the time, broadly matching IMGT annotations. V-gene and J-gene trimming of TCR beta chains was associated with a missense DCLRE1C variant in a later genetic analysis, and the association was replicated in an independent cohort. HLA typing was unavailable for some donors at each locus, so association tests used only the typed subset. A later analysis found that most CMV-associated TCR beta chains appeared HLA-restricted, with HLA associations seemingly driven largely by CMV exposure. The presence/absence analyses assumed that sequencing depth was roughly uniform across donors, and that assumption may not be true. Most TCR sequences were observed very rarely across donors, whereas some public TCRs were present in many individuals. Three of the identified cytomegalovirus-associated TCR beta chains were confirmed in vitro to be specific for cytomegalovirus antigens. The study gave a list of under 200 TCR beta chains associated with cytomegalovirus.

The germline V gene (reference sequence) gives CDR1 as DFQATT and CDR2 as SNEGSKA. From the cysteine up to the phenylalanine, the CDR3 has a length of 11 residues. The read is trimmed to its CDR3 DNA, 33 bases read in frame from base 1. At the junction V is shortened by 3 bases and J by 4 bases, with 6 bases in between. The chain uses TRBV20-1 and TRBJ1-2, with a tentative D gene TRBD1 over 5 matching bases. This clonotype originated in a young woman in good health and CMV-seronegative. The source material was PBMCs. The CDR3 reads CSASDSYGYTF. Here is the DNA: TGCAGTGCTAGTGACAGCTATGGCTACACCTTC.